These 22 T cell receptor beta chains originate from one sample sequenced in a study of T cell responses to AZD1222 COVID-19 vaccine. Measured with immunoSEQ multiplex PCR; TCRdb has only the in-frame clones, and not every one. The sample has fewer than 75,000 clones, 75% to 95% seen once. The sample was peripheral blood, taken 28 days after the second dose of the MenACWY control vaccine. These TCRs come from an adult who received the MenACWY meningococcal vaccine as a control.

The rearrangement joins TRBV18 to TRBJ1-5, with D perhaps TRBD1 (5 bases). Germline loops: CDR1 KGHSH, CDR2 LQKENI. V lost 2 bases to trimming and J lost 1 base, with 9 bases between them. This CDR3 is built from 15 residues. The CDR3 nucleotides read TGTGCCAGCTCACCAACCTGGGACAGCAATCAGCCCCAGCATTTT. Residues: CASSPTWDSNQPQHF.

CDR3 DNA: TGTGCCAGCAGCCCGTCGACAGGGGGCTCTGGGGAGACCCAGTACTTC. It encodes CASSPSTGGSGETQYF. The chain links TRBV7-6 to TRBJ2-5; 10 positions agree with TRBD1. CDR1 is SGHVS, CDR2 FNYEAQ, per germline. V was clipped by 5 bases and J by 5 bases; unmatched bases: 11. CDR3 length: 16 amino acids.

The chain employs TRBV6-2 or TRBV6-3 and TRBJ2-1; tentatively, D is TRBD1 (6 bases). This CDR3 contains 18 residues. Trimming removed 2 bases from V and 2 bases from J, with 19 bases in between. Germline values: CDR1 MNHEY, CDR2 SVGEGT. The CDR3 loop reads CASSYPEGWDNPYNEQFF. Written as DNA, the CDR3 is TGTGCCAGCAGTTACCCGGAAGGTTGGGACAACCCCTACAATGAGCAGTTCTTC.

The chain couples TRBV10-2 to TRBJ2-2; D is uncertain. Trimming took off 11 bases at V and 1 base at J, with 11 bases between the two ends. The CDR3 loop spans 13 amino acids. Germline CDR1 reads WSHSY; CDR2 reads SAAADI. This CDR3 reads CASAQRNTGELFF. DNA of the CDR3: TGCGCCTCCGCTCAGCGGAACACCGGGGAGCTGTTTTTT.

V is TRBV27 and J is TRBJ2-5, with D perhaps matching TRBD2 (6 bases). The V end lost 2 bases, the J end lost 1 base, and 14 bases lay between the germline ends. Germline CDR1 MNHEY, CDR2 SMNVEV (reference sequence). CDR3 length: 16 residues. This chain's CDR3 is CASSLNGGILQETQYF. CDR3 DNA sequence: TGTGCCAGCAGTTTAAATGGCGGGATACTCCAAGAGACCCAGTACTTC.

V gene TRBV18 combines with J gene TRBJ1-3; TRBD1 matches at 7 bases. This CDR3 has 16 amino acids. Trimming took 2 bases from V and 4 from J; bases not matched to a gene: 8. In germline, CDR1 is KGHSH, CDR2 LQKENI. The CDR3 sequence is CASSPRGPLTGNTIYF. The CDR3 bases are TGTGCCAGCTCACCAAGGGGGCCCCTAACCGGAAACACCATATATTTT.

As DNA, the CDR3 is TGTGCCAGCAGCCAAGGGAACGGGGGCGGCTACACCTTC. Translating gives CASSQGNGGGYTF. J is TRBJ1-2 and V is TRBV4-2, with a weak D call TRBD1 (6 bases). This CDR3 is 13 amino acids long. Germline V gene sequence: CDR1 LGHNA, CDR2 YNFKEQ. Between the trimmed V and J ends, which lost 1 base and 8 bases, there was a span of 11 bases.

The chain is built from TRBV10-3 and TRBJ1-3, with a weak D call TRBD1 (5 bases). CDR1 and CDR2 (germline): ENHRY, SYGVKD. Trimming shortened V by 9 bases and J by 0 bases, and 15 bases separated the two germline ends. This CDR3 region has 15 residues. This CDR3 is CAIRGWANSGNTIYF. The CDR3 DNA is TGTGCCATTAGGGGTTGGGCCAACTCTGGAAACACCATATATTTT.

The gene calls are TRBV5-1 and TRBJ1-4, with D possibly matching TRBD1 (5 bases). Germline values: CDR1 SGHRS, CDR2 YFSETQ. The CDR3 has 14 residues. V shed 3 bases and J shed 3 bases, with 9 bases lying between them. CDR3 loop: CASSSKQANEKLFF. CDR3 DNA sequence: TGCGCCAGCAGCTCGAAACAGGCTAATGAAAAACTGTTTTTT.

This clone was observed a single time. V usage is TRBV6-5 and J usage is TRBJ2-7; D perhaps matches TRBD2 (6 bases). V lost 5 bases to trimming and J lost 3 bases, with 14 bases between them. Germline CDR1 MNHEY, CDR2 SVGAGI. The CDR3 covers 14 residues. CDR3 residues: CASSLGTFDYEQYF. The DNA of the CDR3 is TGTGCCAGCAGTCTCGGGACTTTCGACTACGAGCAGTACTTC.

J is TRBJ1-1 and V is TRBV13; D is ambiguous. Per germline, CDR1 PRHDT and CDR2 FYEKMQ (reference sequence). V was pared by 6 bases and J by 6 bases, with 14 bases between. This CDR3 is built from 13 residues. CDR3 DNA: TGTGCCAGCAGTCCGGAAGCGAAGGCTGAAGCTTTCTTT. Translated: CASSPEAKAEAFF.

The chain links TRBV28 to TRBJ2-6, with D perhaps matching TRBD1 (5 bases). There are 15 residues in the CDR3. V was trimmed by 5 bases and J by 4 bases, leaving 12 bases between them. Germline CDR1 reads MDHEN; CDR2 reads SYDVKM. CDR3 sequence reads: CASSPRGSGANVLTF. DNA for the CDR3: TGTGCCAGCAGTCCAAGGGGTTCCGGGGCCAACGTCCTGACTTTC. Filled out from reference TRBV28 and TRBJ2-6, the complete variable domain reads DVKVTQSSRYLVKRTGEKVFLECVQDMDHENMFWYRQDPGLGLRLIYFSYDVKMKEKGDIPEGYSVSREKKERFSLILESASTNQTSMYLCASSPRGSGANVLTFGAGSRLTVL.

The CDR3 coding sequence is TGTGCCAGCAGTTACTCGCGGTTACAGGACACTGAAGCTTTCTTT. This translates into CASSYSRLQDTEAFF. The chain joins TRBV6-5 to TRBJ1-1; D is perhaps TRBD1 (5 bases). V dropped 0 bases and J dropped 3 bases, with 11 bases sitting between them. This CDR3 region has 15 residues. CDR1 MNHEY and CDR2 SVGAGI come from the germline V gene.

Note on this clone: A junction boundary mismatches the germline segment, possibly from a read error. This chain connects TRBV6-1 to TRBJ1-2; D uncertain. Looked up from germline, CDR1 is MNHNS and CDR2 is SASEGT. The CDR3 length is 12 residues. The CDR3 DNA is TGTGCCAGCAGTGAAGCGGGCACCCGGAGTGGGTTC. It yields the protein CASSEAGTRSGF.

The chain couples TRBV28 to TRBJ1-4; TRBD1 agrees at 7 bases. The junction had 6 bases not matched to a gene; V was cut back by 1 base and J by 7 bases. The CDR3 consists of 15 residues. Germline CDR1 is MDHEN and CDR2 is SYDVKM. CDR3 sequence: CASSLLTGLVEKLFF. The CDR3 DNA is TGTGCCAGCAGTTTATTGACAGGGTTGGTTGAAAAACTGTTTTTT.

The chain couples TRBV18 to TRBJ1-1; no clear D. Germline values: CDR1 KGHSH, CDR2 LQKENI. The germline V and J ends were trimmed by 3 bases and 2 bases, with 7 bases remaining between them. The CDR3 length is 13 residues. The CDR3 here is CASSPKSNTEAFF. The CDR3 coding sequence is TGTGCCAGCTCACCTAAATCAAACACTGAAGCTTTCTTT.

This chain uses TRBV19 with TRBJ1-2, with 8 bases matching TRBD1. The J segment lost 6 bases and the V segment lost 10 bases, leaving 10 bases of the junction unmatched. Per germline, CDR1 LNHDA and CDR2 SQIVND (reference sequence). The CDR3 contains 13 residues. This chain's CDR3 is CATATGAEHGYTF. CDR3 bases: TGTGCCACTGCGACAGGGGCAGAACATGGCTACACCTTC.

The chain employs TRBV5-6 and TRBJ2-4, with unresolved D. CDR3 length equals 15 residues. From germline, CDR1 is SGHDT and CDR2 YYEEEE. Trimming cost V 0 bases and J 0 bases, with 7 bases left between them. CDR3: CASSLGRLAKNIQYF. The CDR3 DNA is TGTGCCAGCAGCTTGGGCCGCTTAGCCAAAAACATTCAGTACTTC. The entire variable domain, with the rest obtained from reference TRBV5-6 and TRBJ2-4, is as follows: DAGVTQSPTHLIKTRGQQVTLRCSPKSGHDTVSWYQQALGQGPQFIFQYYEEEERQRGNFPDRFSGHQFPNYSSELNVNALLLGDSALYLCASSLGRLAKNIQYFGAGTRLSVL.

This CDR3 is CAGKRFVSYEQYF. Written as DNA, the CDR3 is TGTGCCGGCAAACGGTTCGTCTCCTACGAGCAGTACTTC. The rearrangement uses TRBV2 and TRBJ2-7; D is unclear. CDR3 size: 13 residues. V shed 11 bases and J shed 0 bases, with 14 bases lying between them. Germline loops: CDR1 SNHLY, CDR2 FYNNEI.

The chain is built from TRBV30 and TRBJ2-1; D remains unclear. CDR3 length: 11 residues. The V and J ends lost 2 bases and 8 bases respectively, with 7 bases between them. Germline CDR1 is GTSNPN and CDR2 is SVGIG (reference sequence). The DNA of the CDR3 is TGTGCCTGGAGTTTCGAGGATGAGCAGTTCTTC. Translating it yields CAWSFEDEQFF.

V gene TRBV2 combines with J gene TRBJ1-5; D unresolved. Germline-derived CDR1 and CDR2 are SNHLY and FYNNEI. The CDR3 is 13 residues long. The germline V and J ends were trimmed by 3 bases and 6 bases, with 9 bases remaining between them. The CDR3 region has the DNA TGTGCCAGCAGTGAGCAAGAGACTCAGCCCCAGCATTTT. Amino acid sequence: CASSEQETQPQHF.

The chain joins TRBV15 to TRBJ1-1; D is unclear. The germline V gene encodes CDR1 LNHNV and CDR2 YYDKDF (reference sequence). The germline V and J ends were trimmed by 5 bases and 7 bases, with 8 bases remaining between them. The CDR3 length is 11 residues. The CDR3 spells CATSFGVEAFF. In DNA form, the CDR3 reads TGTGCCACCAGCTTCGGCGTTGAAGCTTTCTTT.